This TCR beta chain was sequenced during a study of OX40 agonist ivuxolimab in advanced cancers. TCRdb's copy holds only in-frame clones and misses some; the assay was immunoSEQ multiplex PCR. The table shows 25,000 to 35,000 clones, with less than 90% occurring only once. V lost 4 bases, J lost 1 base, and 0 bases stayed unmatched. Germline V gives CDR1 MRHNA, CDR2 SNTAGT. CDR3 length: 14 residues. The sequence was collected from an adult with an advanced solid tumor such as melanoma, head and neck, liver or kidney cancer. This specimen consisted of CD4+ or CD8+ T cells sorted from blood, obtained in a trial of the OX40 agonist ivuxolimab. The chain links TRBV6-4 to TRBJ2-5; 10 bases match TRBD1. Here the CDR3 reads CASSGTGGQETQYF. The CDR3 nucleotides read TGTGCCAGCAGTGGGACAGGGGGCCAAGAGACCCAGTACTTC.